This passage covers 6 T cell receptor beta chains from one sample sequenced in a study of cytomegalovirus exposure and HLA in healthy donors. The data were produced by immunoSEQ multiplex PCR, yet TCRdb's version contains in-frame clones alone and is incomplete. The sample holds 250,000 to 400,000 clones, 88% seen once. The sample consisted of PBMCs. These receptors all come from a man aged 30-40 years in good health and CMV-seronegative.

The J gene is TRBJ2-7, the V gene TRBV7-9; D unclear. The CDR3 totals 12 residues. V lost 3 bases, J lost 3 bases, and 6 bases lay in between. The germline CDR1 and CDR2 sequences are SEHNR and FQNEAQ (reference sequence). The CDR3 region is CASSFGDYEQYF. The CDR3, as DNA: TGTGCCAGCAGCTTCGGAGACTACGAGCAGTACTTC.

The chain joins TRBV6-5 to TRBJ1-2; D ambiguous. The germline V gene has CDR1 MNHEY and CDR2 SVGAGI. The CDR3 length is 14 residues. With 6 bases removed from V and 6 bases from J, the gap between germline ends came to 17 bases. The CDR3 is CASRTLLGGHGYTF. The DNA of the CDR3 is TGTGCCAGCAGGACACTATTGGGAGGGCATGGCTACACCTTC.

This chain joins TRBV29-1 and TRBJ1-2, with D uncertain. Germline-derived CDR1 and CDR2 are SQVTM and ANQGSEA. The V and J ends lost 4 bases and 1 base respectively, with 16 bases between them. CDR3 length equals 15 residues. CDR3 coding DNA: TGCAGCGTTGGACGGTCGGGAGGATTTAACTATGGCTACACCTTC. It encodes CSVGRSGGFNYGYTF.

The chain uses TRBV6-5 and TRBJ1-2; D is unresolved. The V end lost 7 bases, the J end lost 1 base, and 10 bases lay between the germline ends. Germline loops: CDR1 MNHEY, CDR2 SVGAGI. The CDR3 is made up of 13 amino acids. The CDR3 reads CASKEGFNYGYTF. The CDR3 DNA is TGTGCCAGCAAAGAGGGATTTAACTATGGCTACACCTTC.

The chain carries TRBV5-4 and TRBJ1-2, with no clear D. Per germline, CDR1 SGHNT and CDR2 YYREEE (reference sequence). The CDR3 runs to 14 residues. Trimming took off 3 bases at V and 8 bases at J, with 17 bases between the two ends. The CDR3 reads CASSYSGGLGGYTF. The CDR3 nucleotides are TGTGCCAGCAGCTATTCAGGTGGCCTTGGAGGCTACACCTTC.

The chain carries TRBV7-6 and TRBJ1-2, with 9 bases lining up with TRBD1. In germline, CDR1 is SGHVS, CDR2 FNYEAQ. The junction had 10 bases not matched to a gene; V was cut back by 5 bases and J by 6 bases. The CDR3 has 15 residues. The CDR3 DNA is TGTGCCAGCAGCAAAAGGGACAGGGAGTTGGATGGCTACACCTTC. It codes for CASSKRDRELDGYTF. The full variable domain, with the rest looked up from reference TRBV7-6 and TRBJ1-2, is GAGVSQSPRYKVTKRGQDVALRCDPISGHVSLYWYRQALGQGPEFLTYFNYEAQQDKSGLPNDRFSAERPEGSISTLTIQRTEQRDSAMYRCASSKRDRELDGYTFGSGTRLTVV.